This entry describes one TCR beta chain. The CDR3 covers 14 residues. The V gene end was trimmed by 7 bases and the J gene end by 1 base; junction bases not matched to a gene: 5. Germline V gene data show CDR1 as SGHRS and CDR2 as YFSETQ. These data come from a study of blood T cell repertoires in COVID-19. Looking at the study overall: Sites across the United States, Italy and Spain contributed samples from acute and convalescent COVID-19.

Original methodology: Reference gene primer amplification gave estimated nucleated cell counts. Assay: immunoSEQ multiplex PCR; the TCRdb copy retains only in-frame clones and omits some. The V and J calls and clone size are taken from that table; D and trimming were inferred from the DNA. This table has approximately 180,000 clones, 80% to 90% appearing once. The specimen sequenced was peripheral blood. The TCR originated in a woman between 65 and 79 years old with COVID-19, enrolled during active disease. The V gene is TRBV5-1, the J gene TRBJ2-1, with 7 bases identical to TRBD2. The CDR3: CASGAGESYNEQFF. The CDR3 coding sequence is TGCGCCAGCGGGGCGGGGGAGTCCTACAATGAGCAGTTCTTC. Filled out from reference TRBV5-1 and TRBJ2-1, the complete variable domain reads KAGVTQTPRYLIKTRGQQVTLSCSPISGHRSVSWYQQTPGQGLQFLFEYFSETQRNKGNFPGRFSGRQFSNSRSEMNVSTLELGDSALYLCASGAGESYNEQFFGPGTRLTVL.